The clone carrying this T cell receptor (beta chain) was counted only a few times. No antigen is known for it. MiXCR, run by TCRdb on the RT-PCR reads, gives a single entry per CDR3 protein. The profile shows roughly 650,000 distinct CDR3 sequences, roughly 15% of them singletons. The data derive from a study of response to subunit inactivated influenza vaccine. This CDR3 is 11 amino acids long. V gave up 5 bases and J gave up 14 bases, with 13 bases separating them. CDR1 and CDR2 (germline): SEHNR, FQNEAQ (reference sequence). General observations from the study: Each seasonal influenza vaccination recruits few new T cells, the authors suggested.

This chain connects TRBV7-9 to TRBJ2-1; either TRBD1 or TRBD2 may fit D (6 bases each). The sequencing here drew on PBMCs from blood, taken 14 to 15 days before vaccination. The sequence was obtained from a middle-aged man who received an inactivated influenza vaccine. DNA of the CDR3: TGTGCCAGCAGCGGCACGGGGGCGAAGTTCTTC. Its protein product is CASSGTGAKFF.